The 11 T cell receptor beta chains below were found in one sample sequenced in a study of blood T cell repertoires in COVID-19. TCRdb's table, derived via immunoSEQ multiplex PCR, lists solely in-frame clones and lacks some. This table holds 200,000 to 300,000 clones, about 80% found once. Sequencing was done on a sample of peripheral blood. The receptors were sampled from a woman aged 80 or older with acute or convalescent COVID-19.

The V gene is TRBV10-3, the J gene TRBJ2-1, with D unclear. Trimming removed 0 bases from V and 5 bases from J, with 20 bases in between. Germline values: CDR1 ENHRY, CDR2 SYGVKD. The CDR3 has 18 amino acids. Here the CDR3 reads CAISESILGQKTNNEQFF. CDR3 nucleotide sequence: TGTGCCATCAGTGAGTCGATTCTTGGGCAGAAGACAAACAATGAGCAGTTCTTC.

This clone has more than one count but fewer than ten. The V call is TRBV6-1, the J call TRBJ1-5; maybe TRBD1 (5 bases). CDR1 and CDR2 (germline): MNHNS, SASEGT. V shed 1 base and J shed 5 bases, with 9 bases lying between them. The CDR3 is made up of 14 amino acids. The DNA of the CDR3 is TGTGCCAGCAGTGAAGGTCTCAGGGATCAGCCCCAGCATTTT. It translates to CASSEGLRDQPQHF.

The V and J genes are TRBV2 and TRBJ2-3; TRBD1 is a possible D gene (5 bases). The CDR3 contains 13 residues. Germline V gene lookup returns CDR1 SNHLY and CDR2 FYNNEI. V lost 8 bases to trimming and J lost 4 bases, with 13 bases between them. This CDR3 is CASSARAPDTQYF. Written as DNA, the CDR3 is TGTGCCAGCTCCGCCAGGGCCCCAGATACGCAGTATTTT.

Here the CDR3 reads CATGAGGGSSNYGYTF. CDR3 DNA: TGTGCCACAGGGGCAGGGGGTGGGTCATCTAACTATGGCTACACCTTC. The gene calls are TRBV2 and TRBJ1-2; 7 bases agree with TRBD1. In germline, CDR1 is SNHLY, CDR2 FYNNEI. The CDR3 length is 16 residues. V lost 10 bases and J lost 0; bases outside the gene matches: 14.

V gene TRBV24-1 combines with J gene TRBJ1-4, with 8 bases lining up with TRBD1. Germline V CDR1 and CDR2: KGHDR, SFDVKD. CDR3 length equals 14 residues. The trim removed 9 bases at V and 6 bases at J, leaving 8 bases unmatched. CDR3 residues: CATCKQGGDEKLFF. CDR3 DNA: TGTGCCACCTGTAAACAGGGGGGAGATGAAAAACTGTTTTTT.

CDR3 sequence (DNA): TGCGCCAGCAGCCTAGGGGCCGAAGCTGGAAACACCATATATTTT. Protein sequence: CASSLGAEAGNTIYF. The chain carries TRBV4-1 and TRBJ1-3; the D gene is possibly TRBD1 (5 bases). The CDR3 length is 15 residues. The V and J ends lost 4 bases and 2 bases respectively, with 12 bases between them. Germline V gene sequence: CDR1 MGHRA, CDR2 YSYEKL.

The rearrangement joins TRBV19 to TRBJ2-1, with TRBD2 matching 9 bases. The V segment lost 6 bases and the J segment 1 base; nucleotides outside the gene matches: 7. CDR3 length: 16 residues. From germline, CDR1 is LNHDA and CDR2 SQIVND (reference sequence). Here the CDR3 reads CASSSPGLASYNEQFF. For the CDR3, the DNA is TGTGCCAGTAGCTCCCCGGGACTAGCATCCTACAATGAGCAGTTCTTC.

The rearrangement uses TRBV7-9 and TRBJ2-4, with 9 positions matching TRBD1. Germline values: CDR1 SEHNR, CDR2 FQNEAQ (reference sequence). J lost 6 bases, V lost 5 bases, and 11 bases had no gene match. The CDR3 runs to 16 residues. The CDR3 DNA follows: TGTGCCAGCAGCCCCTCCTGGACAGGGGACGGAAACATTCAGTACTTC. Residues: CASSPSWTGDGNIQYF.

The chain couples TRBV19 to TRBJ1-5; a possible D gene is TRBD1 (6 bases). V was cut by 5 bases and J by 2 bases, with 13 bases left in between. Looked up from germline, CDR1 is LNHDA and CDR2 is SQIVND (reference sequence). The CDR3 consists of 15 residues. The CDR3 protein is CASSPGTLGNQPQHF. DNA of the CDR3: TGTGCCAGTAGTCCCGGGACACTTGGCAATCAGCCCCAGCATTTT.

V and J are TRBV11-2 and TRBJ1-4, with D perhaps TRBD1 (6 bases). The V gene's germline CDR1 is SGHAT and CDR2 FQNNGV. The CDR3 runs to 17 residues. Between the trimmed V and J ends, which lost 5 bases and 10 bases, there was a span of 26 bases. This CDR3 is CASSVRGNRVGTTKLFF. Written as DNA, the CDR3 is TGTGCCAGCAGCGTTAGGGGTAACAGGGTTGGCACGACAAAACTGTTTTTT.

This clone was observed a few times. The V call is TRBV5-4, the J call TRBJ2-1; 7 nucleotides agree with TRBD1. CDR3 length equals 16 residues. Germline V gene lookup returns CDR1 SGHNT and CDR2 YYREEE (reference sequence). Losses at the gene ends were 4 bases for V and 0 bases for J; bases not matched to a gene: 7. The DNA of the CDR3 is TGTGCCAGCAGCCCCCGGGACAGTAGCTCCTACAATGAGCAGTTCTTC. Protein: CASSPRDSSSYNEQFF.